This T cell receptor (beta chain) was identified during a study of blood T cell dynamics during melanoma immunotherapy. Study-wide context: Patients with metastatic melanoma got pembrolizumab or nivolumab-ipilimumab as first-line care.

Time point in this sample: week 3, after first cycle of checkpoint inhibitor. The assay was immunoSEQ multiplex PCR, and TCRdb's table has in-frame clones only and misses some. The repertoire has about 7,200 clones, 70% to 90% of them found once; the top ten carry more than 30%. The CDR3 spans 13 residues. V lost 6 bases and J lost 5, with 11 bases in between. The germline V gene has CDR1 MGHDK and CDR2 SYGVNS. The receptor was isolated from a human donor with melanoma. Some clones in this sample may be carry-over from other donors' samples. This material consisted of blood, taken from a patient treated with checkpoint blockade. This chain links TRBV25-1 with TRBJ1-5; D possibly corresponds to TRBD1 (6 bases). CDR3 sequence (DNA): TGTGCCAGCAGCTTGGCAGGGGATCAGCCCCAGCATTTT. It yields the protein CASSLAGDQPQHF.